These 13 T cell receptor beta chains share one sample of origin, sequenced in a study of read filtering for tumor transcriptome and immune sequencing. Molecular barcoded adaptors covering alpha/delta and beta/gamma chains were used on around 400 ng RNA. Each CDR3 protein is one row after TCRdb ran MiXCR on the reads. The sample carries some 130,000 distinct CDR3 sequences, over 10% recorded once. The specimen was a population of CD138-negative cells sorted from bone marrow. Receptor source: a donor aged 40 or older with multiple myeloma.

This clonotype was detected many times. The CDR3 nucleotides are TGTGCCAGCAGGGAGGACAGGGCCTACCGCACAGATACGCAGTATTTT. As protein: CASREDRAYRTDTQYF. This chain links TRBV6-2 or TRBV6-3 with TRBJ2-3; TRBD1 matches 8 bases. Germline trimming cut 6 bases from V and 1 base from J; bases unmatched to any gene: 9. The CDR3 has 16 amino acids. Germline CDR1 and CDR2: MNHEY and SVGEGT.

This clonotype was observed many times. V and J are TRBV20-1 and TRBJ2-7; a possible D gene is TRBD1 (6 bases). Germline loops: CDR1 DFQATT, CDR2 SNEGSKA (reference sequence). This CDR3 region has 12 residues. Trimming removed 1 base from V and 6 bases from J, with 10 bases in between. CDR3 residues: CSARVTGAEQYF. CDR3 nucleotide sequence: TGCAGTGCTAGAGTGACAGGAGCCGAGCAGTACTTC.

V is TRBV28 and J is TRBJ1-1; tentatively, D is TRBD1 (6 bases). The CDR3 contains 13 residues. Between the trimmed V and J ends, which lost 10 bases and 11 bases, there was a span of 23 bases. Per germline, CDR1 MDHEN and CDR2 SYDVKM. CDR3 loop: CATQGTPDRWAFF. The CDR3 DNA reads TGTGCCACCCAGGGGACACCCGATCGATGGGCTTTCTTT.

At least ten counts were recorded for this clonotype. The chain couples TRBV20-1 to TRBJ2-1; TRBD2 matches at 13 bases. Germline V gene lookup returns CDR1 DFQATT and CDR2 SNEGSKA (reference sequence). The V segment lost 5 bases and the J segment 5 bases; nucleotides outside the gene matches: 6. The CDR3 has 15 amino acids. CDR3 sequence (DNA): TGCAGTGCTCCCGAGGGACTAGCGGGGCACAATGAGCAGTTCTTC. Protein sequence: CSAPEGLAGHNEQFF.

This clonotype was found a few times. A much larger clone lies one base from this, so it may be a read error. The rearrangement links TRBV2 to TRBJ2-1, with 11 bases fitting TRBD2. Germline V gene lookup returns CDR1 SNHLY and CDR2 FYNNEI. The CDR3 covers 15 residues. The V gene end was trimmed by 7 bases and the J gene end by 5 bases; junction bases not matched to a gene: 7. CDR3 nucleotides: TGTGCCAGCAAGCCCGGACTAGCGGGCGACAATGAGCAGTTCTTC. Translation: CASKPGLAGDNEQFF.

Ten or more counts support this clonotype. The chain joins TRBV7-9 to TRBJ2-7; no clear D. Germline values: CDR1 SEHNR, CDR2 FQNEAQ (reference sequence). CDR3 length equals 12 residues. Trimming cost V 7 bases and J 7 bases, with 14 bases left between them. The CDR3 reads CASNKSPGEQYF. The CDR3 DNA reads as TGTGCCAGCAACAAGAGCCCTGGGGAGCAGTACTTC. Drawing the rest from reference TRBV7-9 and TRBJ2-7, the complete variable domain is DTGVSQNPRHKITKRGQNVTFRCDPISEHNRLYWYRQTLGQGPEFLTYFQNEAQLEKSRLLSDRFSAERPKGSFSTLEIQRTEQGDSAMYLCASNKSPGEQYFGPGTRLTVT.

This clonotype was detected ten times or more. In DNA form, the CDR3 reads TGTGCCAGCAGCCCACAGGGCCCAGTCTATGGCTACACCTTC. Translation: CASSPQGPVYGYTF. The chain uses TRBV27 and TRBJ1-2, with a tentative D call TRBD1 (6 bases). The germline V gene has CDR1 MNHEY and CDR2 SMNVEV (reference sequence). The length of the CDR3 is 14 residues. With 6 bases removed from V and 4 bases from J, the gap between germline ends came to 15 bases.

In this sample, this clonotype turned up many times. The gene calls are TRBV28 and TRBJ2-4; no clear D gene. The V and J ends lost 4 bases and 3 bases respectively, with 10 bases between them. CDR1 and CDR2 from the germline V gene are MDHEN and SYDVKM. This CDR3 is built from 14 residues. CDR3 residues: CASSSSAGKNIQYF. CDR3 nucleotides: TGTGCCAGCAGTTCCTCGGCAGGCAAAAACATTCAGTACTTC. Based on the CDR3 plus reference TRBV28 and TRBJ2-4, the full variable domain is DVKVTQSSRYLVKRTGEKVFLECVQDMDHENMFWYRQDPGLGLRLIYFSYDVKMKEKGDIPEGYSVSREKKERFSLILESASTNQTSMYLCASSSSAGKNIQYFGAGTRLSVL.

This clonotype has ten or more counts. The rearrangement joins TRBV19 to TRBJ2-2; 7 positions match TRBD2. The CDR3 totals 15 residues. Germline CDR1 reads LNHDA; CDR2 reads SQIVND (reference sequence). V trimming: 9 bases; J trimming: 6 bases; junction bases outside the gene matches: 13. The CDR3 here is CASLEGGRAAGELFF. The CDR3 DNA follows: TGTGCCAGCCTCGAGGGTGGGAGGGCTGCCGGGGAGCTGTTTTTT.

Many counts were recorded for this clonotype. The V call is TRBV29-1, the J call TRBJ2-2; D not resolved. The ends were cut back, 4 bases at V and 5 bases at J, with 5 bases in the middle. Germline CDR1 reads SQVTM; CDR2 reads ANQGSEA. This CDR3 region has 11 residues. The CDR3 sequence is CSVGDTGELFF. CDR3 nucleotides: TGCAGCGTTGGGGATACCGGGGAGCTGTTTTTT.

This clonotype was observed many times. The genes are TRBV4-1 and TRBJ2-1, with a possible D match to TRBD2 (5 bases). This CDR3 has 15 residues. Trimming left V 4 bases short and J 6 bases short, with 16 bases between. Germline values: CDR1 MGHRA, CDR2 YSYEKL. In DNA form, the CDR3 reads TGCGCCAGCAGCCCTCAGGACTTCAACCGCAATGAGCAGTTCTTC. Protein: CASSPQDFNRNEQFF.

This clonotype was found many times. J is TRBJ2-3 and V is TRBV5-1, with D maybe TRBD1 (5 bases). Per germline, CDR1 SGHRS and CDR2 YFSETQ. Trimming cost V 0 bases and J 6 bases, with 5 bases left between them. The CDR3 totals 12 residues. The CDR3 DNA is TGCGCCAGCAGCTTGGGACAGGATACGCAGTATTTT. It specifies CASSLGQDTQYF.

This clonotype was seen a handful of times. Possible read error: a much larger clone is one base away. The J gene is TRBJ2-2, the V gene TRBV12-3 or TRBV12-4; D remains ambiguous. This CDR3 comprises 14 residues. V lost 1 base and J lost 4, with 7 bases in between. CDR3: CASSLVIGTGELFF. For the CDR3, the DNA is TGTGCCAGCAGTTTAGTGATTGGCACCGGGGAGCTGTTTTTT.